The count of the clone carrying this T cell receptor (beta chain) is one. This specimen belongs to a study of blood T cell repertoires in COVID-19. Across the study: From T cells, B-cell-depleted T cells, or PBMCs came the material, which was cDNA or gDNA.

Trimming removed 6 bases at V and 4 bases at J, with 17 bases between. The V gene's germline CDR1 is LGHNT and CDR2 FRNRAP. The CDR3 has 15 residues. Source study methods: Quantification of nucleated cells was approximated via reference gene primer amplification. Repertoires were generated with immunoSEQ multiplex PCR, while TCRdb's copy carries only in-frame clones and drops some. The V and J calls and clone size come from that table; D and trimming were worked out from the DNA. The sample holds 100,000 or so clones, approximately 80% seen once. This rearrangement joins TRBV12-5 to TRBJ2-3; possible D gene TRBD1, 6 bases. This clonotype was sampled from a man aged 55 to 70 with acute or convalescent COVID-19. The specimen was peripheral blood. The CDR3 is CASGPTVPGADTQYF. In DNA, the CDR3 is TGTGCTAGTGGACCGACGGTTCCAGGGGCAGATACGCAGTATTTT.